In its sample, the clone carrying this TCR beta chain was seen a few times. This record belongs to a study of blood T cell repertoires in COVID-19. Turning to the study itself: Sample material is recorded as cDNA or gDNA derived from T cells, B-cell-depleted T cells, or PBMCs.

Clones were sequenced by immunoSEQ multiplex PCR, and TCRdb holds only the in-frame ones, with some missing. The table records 150,000 or so clones, roughly 84% of them present only once. The germline V gene encodes CDR1 MNHEY and CDR2 SVGAGI. V was shortened by 7 bases and J by 4 bases, with 10 bases between the two germline ends. The CDR3 runs 12 residues. The TCR comes from a man aged 18-30 years with active or convalescent COVID-19. This chain uses TRBV6-5 with TRBJ1-2; D is uncertain. Sample: peripheral blood. This CDR3 is CASNVYSYGYTF. The CDR3 DNA reads TGTGCCAGCAACGTGTATAGCTATGGCTACACCTTC.